This T cell receptor beta chain appears in the sequencing data of a study of T-cell reconstitution after alpha-beta-depleted transplantation in children. Study-wide results and caveats: One year after transplant, T-cell counts and diversity came mostly from newly produced T cells. Surviving recipient T cells and intrathymic progenitors accounted for some patients' high TCRbeta diversity at day 60. Several hundred expanded graft clones reportedly supplied alpha-beta T cells about two months after transplant.

During its preparation, the TCRbeta library received unique molecular identifiers. TCRdb used MiXCR to reprocess the PCR reads, holding one entry per CDR3 protein. The repertoire has hundreds of thousands of distinct CDR3 sequences, around 12% of them found once; the top ten carry 0.65% to 0.9%. This clonotype was recorded at least ten times. The antigen is unknown. The CDR3 consists of 12 residues. Germline assignment: CDR1 SQVTM and CDR2 ANQGSEA. Trimming stripped 3 bases from V and 5 bases from J, with 10 bases between. The chain recombines TRBV29-1 with TRBJ1-2; no firm D call. The clonotype originates from a girl aged 2-9 years with congenital amegakaryocytic thrombocytopenia, due to receive a stem cell transplant. Sequences were derived from PBMCs, sampled before TCRalphabeta/CD19-depleted stem cell transplant. CDR3 nucleotides: TGCAGCGTTGAGCCGGTTGCGTATGGCTACACCTTC. Its protein is CSVEPVAYGYTF.